This TCR beta chain was retrieved from a study of CD8 T cells in Susac syndrome. Looking at the study overall: When blood was collected, patients with Susac syndrome were therapy-naive, were taking corticosteroids, or were receiving intravenous immunoglobulin alone. Findings of the study overall: The CD4+ T cell repertoires from Susac syndrome exhibited no clonal expansion.

cDNA came from about 0.5 to 1 ug RNA primed by random hexamers. TCRdb re-called the immunoSEQ multiplex PCR reads through MiXCR, storing one row per CDR3 protein. The repertoire holds about 71,000 distinct CDR3 sequences, with 93% as singletons. This CDR3 region has 14 residues. Trimming shortened V by 0 bases and J by 3 bases, and 9 bases separated the two germline ends. In germline, CDR1 is SGHTA, CDR2 FQGTGA. About this clonotype itself: Its specificity is not known.

This TCR derives from a human donor with Susac syndrome. This chain uses TRBV7-3 with TRBJ2-7; TRBD1 might be the D (5 bases). The sample consisted of CD4+ T cells from PBMCs. As DNA, the CDR3 is TGTGCCAGCAGCTTAACGGCAGGGAACTACGAGCAGTACTTC. Protein: CASSLTAGNYEQYF.